A selection of T cell receptor beta chains follows, all from one sample in a study of cytomegalovirus exposure and HLA in healthy donors. Sequencing used immunoSEQ multiplex PCR; TCRdb keeps in-frame clones, though not all of them. The repertoire holds roughly 100,000 clones, with about four fifths as singletons. Sequencing input: PBMCs. The receptor source for this set is a man aged 25-45 years in good health and CMV-seronegative. The CDR3 runs from the conserved cysteine through the conserved F or W. Fields, in order: J gene, V gene, D gene, clone size, CDR3 DNA, CDR3 protein. D genes are given only for firm matches. Size is stated for part of the rows, as once, few or many counts, or as a class when the clone is expanded.

>TRBJ2-3|TRBV7-9|NA|NA
TGTGCCAGCAGCGCAGCAGATACGCAGTATTTT
CASSAADTQYF
>TRBJ1-1|TRBV28|TRBD1|few
TGTGCCAGCAGTTCCTCAACCCGGGACAGCTTT
CASSSSTRDSF
>TRBJ2-7|TRBV7-2|TRBD1|NA
TGTGCCAGACCCGACCGGGACAGGGTCTCCTACGAGCAGTACTTC
CARPDRDRVSYEQYF
>TRBJ2-7|TRBV7-9|NA|once
TGTGCCAGCAGCCCCCCGGGGAACACCTACGAGCAGTACTTC
CASSPPGNTYEQYF
>TRBJ1-2|TRBV19|TRBD1|NA
TGTGCCAGTAGTATAGGAGGGGGCCATGGCTACACCTTC
CASSIGGGHGYTF
>TRBJ2-1|TRBV4-3|TRBD2|NA
TGCGCCAGCAGCCAAGATCGACTAGCGGGAACCTACAATGAGCAGTTCTTC
CASSQDRLAGTYNEQFF
>TRBJ2-1|TRBV7-8|NA|few
TGTGCCAGCAGTCTATCCCCGAACCCCAACAATGAGCAGTTCTTC
CASSLSPNPNNEQFF
>TRBJ1-2|TRBV10-3|TRBD1|NA
TGTGCCATTCCGGGACAGGATAACTATGGCTACACCTTC
CAIPGQDNYGYTF
>TRBJ1-4|TRBV28|NA|NA
TGTGCCAGCAGTTTAGGAGAGTTCGAACTGTTTTTT
CASSLGEFELFF
>TRBJ1-3|TRBV11-3|NA|NA
TGTGCCAGCAGCTTAACGGGGGAAAACACCATATATTTT
CASSLTGENTIYF
>TRBJ1-3|TRBV7-8|NA|NA
TGTGCCAGCAGCTTCCGGGGGGCTGGAAACACCATATATTTT
CASSFRGAGNTIYF
>TRBJ1-4|TRBV25-1|NA|once
TGTGCCAGCAGTGCTTTACAGGGAGATAATGAAAAACTGTTTTTT
CASSALQGDNEKLFF
>TRBJ1-5|TRBV6-6|TRBD1|once
TGTGCCAGCAGCGTCTTACAGGGGTATCAGCCCCAGCATTTT
CASSVLQGYQPQHF
>TRBJ2-7|TRBV19|NA|NA
TGTGCCAGTACCGCAGGTGGCTACGAGCAGTACTTC
CASTAGGYEQYF
>TRBJ1-2|TRBV6-5|NA|once
TGTGCCAGCAGTCTACTTGGGGGGAACTATGGCTACACCTTC
CASSLLGGNYGYTF
>TRBJ1-5|TRBV5-6|NA|once
TGTGCCAGCAGCTCCAGGGGTTGGAATCAGCCCCAGCATTTT
CASSSRGWNQPQHF
>TRBJ2-1|TRBV6-5|NA|NA
TGTGCCAGCGCTGGGGGGACTCTCTCCTACAATGAGCAGTTCTTC
CASAGGTLSYNEQFF
>TRBJ1-5|TRBV19|TRBD1|NA
TGTGCCAGTAGAACAGGGGACGGTGGCAATCAGCCCCAGCATTTT
CASRTGDGGNQPQHF
>TRBJ2-7|TRBV30|TRBD1|NA
TGTGCCTGGAAACAGGGGTTCTACGAGCAGTACTTC
CAWKQGFYEQYF
>TRBJ1-5|TRBV11-1|NA|NA
TGTGCCAGCAGCTTAGACTTGGCGGGGAGGCGCAATCAGCCCCAGCATTTT
CASSLDLAGRRNQPQHF
>TRBJ1-5|TRBV4-1|TRBD1|NA
TGCGCCAGCAGCCAAGAGACAGGGGGCGTTTATAGCAATCAGCCCCAGCATTTT
CASSQETGGVYSNQPQHF
>TRBJ2-1|TRBV7-9|TRBD2|NA
TGTGCCAGCGATATCCCCTATAGCGGGTCATACAATGAGCAGTTCTTC
CASDIPYSGSYNEQFF
>TRBJ1-1|TRBV7-2|NA|NA
TGTGCCAGCAGCTCTTACGTGGGGGGCACTGAAGCTTTCTTT
CASSSYVGGTEAFF
>TRBJ1-2|TRBV7-2|NA|NA
TGTGCCAGCAGCTTAGACCCAGGGAACCCCGGCGCCTATGGCTACACCTTC
CASSLDPGNPGAYGYTF
>TRBJ2-7|TRBV9|TRBD2|NA
TGTGCCAGCAGCGTAAGGAGCGGGGGATCCTACGAGCAGTACTTC
CASSVRSGGSYEQYF
>TRBJ2-3|TRBV10-3|TRBD1|NA
TGTGCCACCCGGGAGGACAGGGGGAGAGATACGCAGTATTTT
CATREDRGRDTQYF
>TRBJ2-7|TRBV29-1|TRBD1|once
TGCAGCGTTGTGCCTCAACCCCCGGGACAGGTAACCTACGAGCAGTACTTC
CSVVPQPPGQVTYEQYF
>TRBJ2-1|TRBV5-6|NA|NA
TGTGCCAGCAGCTTGGTTTCCGCCTACAATGAGCAGTTCTTC
CASSLVSAYNEQFF
>TRBJ2-2|TRBV10-3|TRBD1|NA
TGTGCCATCAGTGAGCCGGGACAGTTCCGTAACACCGGGGAGCTGTTTTTT
CAISEPGQFRNTGELFF
>TRBJ2-7|TRBV11-2|TRBD1|NA
TGTGCCAGCAGCTTTACAGGGGTTGCCCACGAGCAGTACTTC
CASSFTGVAHEQYF
>TRBJ2-3|TRBV21-1|NA|NA
TGTGCCAGCAGCAAACCGGGGGGGTCCCGCACAGATACGCAGTATTTT
CASSKPGGSRTDTQYF
>TRBJ1-4|TRBV5-3|TRBD1|NA
TGTGCCAGAAGCCAGGGACAGGGTGGGACTAATGAAAAACTGTTTTTT
CARSQGQGGTNEKLFF
>TRBJ1-5|TRBV29-1|NA|once
TGCAGCGTTGCCAGGGATGATCAGCCCCAGCATTTT
CSVARDDQPQHF
>TRBJ2-7|TRBV4-3|TRBD1|NA
TGCGCCAGCAGCCAAGAGGACAGGGGAGGGTGGGAGCAGTACTTC
CASSQEDRGGWEQYF
>TRBJ2-7|TRBV6-5|NA|few
TGTGCCAGCAGTTACGGGCAGAACTACGAGCAGTACTTC
CASSYGQNYEQYF
>TRBJ1-2|TRBV15|NA|NA
TGTGCCACCAGCAGCGACAGGAACTATGGCTACACCTTC
CATSSDRNYGYTF
>TRBJ1-2|TRBV27|TRBD1|once
TGTGCCAGCAGTGCCCCGGGACAGGGGGCGGGTGGCTACACCTTC
CASSAPGQGAGGYTF
>TRBJ1-1|TRBV28|NA|NA
TGTGCCAGCAGTCAAACTTCTCTGAACACTGAAGCTTTCTTT
CASSQTSLNTEAFF
>TRBJ2-1|TRBV27|TRBD2|NA
TGTGCCAGCAGTTTATACAACCCTAGCGGGAGCAACAATGAGCAGTTCTTC
CASSLYNPSGSNNEQFF
>TRBJ2-5|TRBV13|TRBD1|NA
TGTGCCAGCACCTATGGTCACAGGGGGCAAGAGACCCAGTACTTC
CASTYGHRGQETQYF
>TRBJ2-2|TRBV7-7|NA|NA
TGTGCCAGCAGCTTACAAGCGGAGAGGAACACCGGGGAGCTGTTTTTT
CASSLQAERNTGELFF
>TRBJ1-1|TRBV14|TRBD1|NA
TGTGCCAGCAGCCGGGGACAGGGCAACACTGAAGCTTTCTTT
CASSRGQGNTEAFF
>TRBJ2-7|TRBV2|NA|NA
TGTGCCAGCCGCGTTTCTAACTACGAGCAGTACTTC
CASRVSNYEQYF
>TRBJ2-7|TRBV19|TRBD2|NA
TGTGCCAGTAGTTCAACTAGCGGGAAAGGATACGAGCAGTACTTC
CASSSTSGKGYEQYF
>TRBJ1-5|TRBV5-1|NA|NA
TGCGCCAGCAGCGGACCGGGGGGAAGCAATCAGCCCCAGCATTTT
CASSGPGGSNQPQHF
>TRBJ1-2|TRBV7-9|NA|NA
TGTGCCAGCAGCGATGACAGACTCTATGGCTACACCTTC
CASSDDRLYGYTF
>TRBJ1-5|TRBV4-3|NA|NA
TGCGCCAGCAGCCAAGTGGCAGGGCCGACCCAGCCCCAGCATTTT
CASSQVAGPTQPQHF
>TRBJ1-2|TRBV19|NA|few
TGTGCCAGTGCAGGGGCGGGCAGTATAAACTATGGCTACACCTTC
CASAGAGSINYGYTF
>TRBJ2-7|TRBV6-1|NA|NA
TGTGCCAGCACGACTGGGAGCTCCTACGAGCAGTACTTC
CASTTGSSYEQYF
>TRBJ2-1|TRBV7-9|NA|once
TGTGCCAGCAGCTTGCGGGTCGCACCTTCCTCCAATGAGCAGTTCTTC
CASSLRVAPSSNEQFF
>TRBJ1-1|TRBV5-5|NA|NA
TGTGCCAGCAGCTTGGCAGGGCGGAACACTGAAGCTTTCTTT
CASSLAGRNTEAFF
>TRBJ1-2|TRBV25-1|NA|NA
TGTGCCAGCAGCCCGCGCAGGAACTATGGCTACACCTTC
CASSPRRNYGYTF
>TRBJ2-7|TRBV7-9|NA|NA
TGTGCCAGCAGCCCAGACTTCTACGAGCAGTACTTC
CASSPDFYEQYF
>TRBJ2-5|TRBV15|NA|NA
TGTGCCACCAGTTGGGGGGAAGAGACCCAGTACTTC
CATSWGEETQYF
>TRBJ1-5|TRBV1|NA|NA
TGCACCAGCACAGGGAATCAGCCCCAGCATTTT
CTSTGNQPQHF
>TRBJ2-7|TRBV19|TRBD1|NA
TGTGCCAGTAGTATCCATACCGGGACAGGGGGCGGGTTCTACGAGCAGTACTTC
CASSIHTGTGGGFYEQYF
>TRBJ2-2|TRBV7-6|NA|NA
TGTGCCAGCAGCTTAGTTGGTCTGGGGGCGAGCACCGGGGAGCTGTTTTTT
CASSLVGLGASTGELFF